The rows below give T cell receptor beta chains drawn from one sample of a study of cytomegalovirus exposure and HLA in healthy donors. Data came from immunoSEQ multiplex PCR; TCRdb stores just in-frame clones and leaves some out. This table holds 150,000 to 200,000 clones, roughly 82% found once. Sequenced material: PBMCs. These receptors came from a man between 18 and 29 years old in good health and CMV-seropositive. Both conserved end residues are part of each CDR3. A D gene is named only where the DNA matches it firmly. Clone size, where shown, is once, few, many, or a class for clones that have expanded.

v_gene: TRBV9; d_gene: NA; abundance: NA; len: 10; j_gene: TRBJ2-2; CDR3nt: TGTGCCAGCAGCGGGCGGGAGCTGTTTTTT; CDR3aa: CASSGRELFF
v_gene: TRBV28; d_gene: NA; abundance: NA; len: 14; j_gene: TRBJ1-5; CDR3nt: TGTGCCACTTGGCAGGGGAGTAGCAATCAGCCCCAGCATTTT; CDR3aa: CATWQGSSNQPQHF
v_gene: TRBV7-8; d_gene: NA; abundance: few; len: 14; j_gene: TRBJ1-4; CDR3nt: TGTGCCAGCAGCGACGGGATACCCGATGAAAAACTGTTTTTT; CDR3aa: CASSDGIPDEKLFF
v_gene: TRBV5-5; d_gene: NA; abundance: NA; len: 15; j_gene: TRBJ2-3; CDR3nt: TGTGCCAGCAGCGCGGTACACGGTCGCACAGATACGCAGTATTTT; CDR3aa: CASSAVHGRTDTQYF
v_gene: TRBV30; d_gene: TRBD1; abundance: once; len: 14; j_gene: TRBJ1-1; CDR3nt: TGTGCCTGGAGTCCCTCGGGACAGGGGGTTAAGACTTTCTTT; CDR3aa: CAWSPSGQGVKTFF
v_gene: TRBV27; d_gene: TRBD1; abundance: NA; len: 15; j_gene: TRBJ1-1; CDR3nt: TGTGCCAGCAGCGAGCTGGGACAGCTGAACACTGAAGCTTTCTTT; CDR3aa: CASSELGQLNTEAFF
v_gene: TRBV5-1; d_gene: TRBD1; abundance: NA; len: 15; j_gene: TRBJ2-2; CDR3nt: TGCGCCAGCAGCTTCGAGACAGGGGGTCCCGGGGAGCTGTTTTTT; CDR3aa: CASSFETGGPGELFF
v_gene: TRBV28; d_gene: TRBD1; abundance: NA; len: 15; j_gene: TRBJ2-7; CDR3nt: TGTGCCAGCAGCAGAGGACAGGGCTTCCTATACGAGCAGTACTTC; CDR3aa: CASSRGQGFLYEQYF
v_gene: TRBV28; d_gene: TRBD1; abundance: NA; len: 14; j_gene: TRBJ1-3; CDR3nt: TGTGCCTCCTTCTCACCGGGACAGGGGGACACCATATATTTT; CDR3aa: CASFSPGQGDTIYF
v_gene: TRBV11-2; d_gene: TRBD2; abundance: NA; len: 16; j_gene: TRBJ2-7; CDR3nt: TGTGCCAGCAGCTTCCGCGTAGCGGGAGGGCAGGAAGAGCAGTACTTC; CDR3aa: CASSFRVAGGQEEQYF
v_gene: TRBV5-1; d_gene: TRBD2; abundance: once; len: 15; j_gene: TRBJ2-1; CDR3nt: TGCGCCAGCAGCTCGAGACTAGCGGGAGAAAATGAGCAGTTCTTC; CDR3aa: CASSSRLAGENEQFF
v_gene: TRBV30; d_gene: NA; abundance: NA; len: 12; j_gene: TRBJ2-1; CDR3nt: TGTGCCTGGAGTCAGGTAACCAATGAGCAGTTCTTC; CDR3aa: CAWSQVTNEQFF
v_gene: TRBV7-2; d_gene: TRBD2; abundance: NA; len: 14; j_gene: TRBJ2-7; CDR3nt: TGTGCCAGCAGCTTAGCAGCGGGAGGGGTCGGGCAGTACTTC; CDR3aa: CASSLAAGGVGQYF
v_gene: TRBV6-5; d_gene: NA; abundance: NA; len: 13; j_gene: TRBJ2-5; CDR3nt: TGTGCCACGAGGGGGGGTGGCCAAGAGACCCAGTACTTC; CDR3aa: CATRGGGQETQYF